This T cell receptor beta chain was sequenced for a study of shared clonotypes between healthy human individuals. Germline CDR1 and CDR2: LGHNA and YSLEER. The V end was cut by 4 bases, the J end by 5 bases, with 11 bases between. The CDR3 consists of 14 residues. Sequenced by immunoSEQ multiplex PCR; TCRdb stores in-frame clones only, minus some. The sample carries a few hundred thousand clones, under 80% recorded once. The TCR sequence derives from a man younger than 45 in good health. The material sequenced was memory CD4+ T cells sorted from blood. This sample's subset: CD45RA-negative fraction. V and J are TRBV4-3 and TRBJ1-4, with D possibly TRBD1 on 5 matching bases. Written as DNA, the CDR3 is TGCGCCAGCAGCCGAGGGGTCTTCAATGAAAAACTGTTTTTT. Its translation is CASSRGVFNEKLFF.